The rows below give T cell receptor beta chains drawn from one sample of a study of shared clonotypes between healthy human individuals. Profiling relied on immunoSEQ multiplex PCR, and the TCRdb table lists in-frame clones only, not all of them. This sample yields 2 million to 2.5 million clones, of which 93% are seen a single time; about 0.41% belongs to the top ten. Sequenced input: naive CD4+ T cells from PBMCs. These receptors were taken from a man between 18 and 35 years old in good health. Some clones in this sample may be carry-over from other donors' samples. The CDR3 runs from the conserved cysteine through the conserved F or W. Each record gives: CDR3 protein, J gene, V gene.

CDR3: CASSLTGAGSYEQYF
J: TRBJ2-7
V: TRBV5-8

CDR3: CASSVVLAGGTDTQYF
J: TRBJ2-3
V: TRBV5-1

CDR3: CASSSGTYNTGELFF
J: TRBJ2-2
V: TRBV5-1

CDR3: CASSYNEQFF
J: TRBJ2-1
V: TRBV6-5

CDR3: CASSLLAGADEQFF
J: TRBJ2-1
V: TRBV5-1

CDR3: CAWSVLAGLYNEQFF
J: TRBJ2-1
V: TRBV30

CDR3: CASSFGRPYGYTF
J: TRBJ1-2
V: TRBV7-2

CDR3: CASSQLGTSSRELFF
J: TRBJ2-2
V: TRBV4-3

CDR3: CASTRTAKETQYF
J: TRBJ2-5
V: TRBV2

CDR3: CASSLIAALNTGELFF
J: TRBJ2-2
V: TRBV5-5

CDR3: CASRKGAAQPQHF
J: TRBJ1-5
V: TRBV19

CDR3: CASSEGGGGRDEQFF
J: TRBJ2-1
V: TRBV10-1

CDR3: CASSENRMDTDTQYF
J: TRBJ2-3
V: TRBV10-2

CDR3: CSVADNMQPQHF
J: TRBJ1-5
V: TRBV29-1

CDR3: CASSWRGEQFF
J: TRBJ2-1
V: TRBV28

CDR3: CASSQAGERPSYEQYF
J: TRBJ2-7
V: TRBV4-1

CDR3: CATSGSANTGELFF
J: TRBJ2-2
V: TRBV19

CDR3: CASNRQAIDTEAFF
J: TRBJ1-1
V: TRBV28

CDR3: CASSFHPGQGNEQYF
J: TRBJ2-7
V: TRBV12-1

CDR3: CASSLGSEAFF
J: TRBJ1-1
V: TRBV7-9

CDR3: CATSRDRFGGNTEAFF
J: TRBJ1-1
V: TRBV15

CDR3: CASSEPGLSEYF
J: TRBJ2-7
V: TRBV2

CDR3: CASRGTQFVNDEQFF
J: TRBJ2-1
V: TRBV19

CDR3: CASRHIGDLEQYF
J: TRBJ2-7
V: TRBV4-1

CDR3: CASRSLDKWKLFF
J: TRBJ1-4
V: TRBV6-1

CDR3: CASSLAGRLNEQFF
J: TRBJ2-1
V: TRBV7-7

CDR3: CASSLMSGGRETQYF
J: TRBJ2-5
V: TRBV7-3

CDR3: CASSKTGGGNQPQHF
J: TRBJ1-5
V: TRBV5-1

CDR3: CASSDPTWREYSNQPQHF
J: TRBJ1-5
V: TRBV6-4

CDR3: CASSLETRIRNEQFF
J: TRBJ2-1
V: TRBV5-6

CDR3: CASSLGRSWGYTF
J: TRBJ1-2
V: TRBV7-2

CDR3: CASSPEDGGNYGYTF
J: TRBJ1-2
V: TRBV4-2

CDR3: CASSLSVAGGFPYSDEQYF
J: TRBJ2-7
V: TRBV5-1

CDR3: CASSLSGSTPHTQYF
J: TRBJ2-3
V: TRBV27

CDR3: CASSVGTDYGYTF
J: TRBJ1-2
V: TRBV6-1

CDR3: CASSTYYEQYF
J: TRBJ2-7
V: TRBV6-5

CDR3: CASSLQQLAKNIQYF
J: TRBJ2-4
V: TRBV28

CDR3: CASSLLPNREGSYNEQFF
J: TRBJ2-1
V: TRBV4-3

CDR3: CASNPDRLGEKLFF
J: TRBJ1-4
V: TRBV7-9

CDR3: CSDIAGMGQFF
J: TRBJ2-1
V: TRBV29-1

CDR3: CASSLGDQPQHF
J: TRBJ1-5
V: TRBV7-2

CDR3: CASDSGGTGAYNEQFF
J: TRBJ2-1
V: TRBV28

CDR3: CASSSLDGTTDTQYF
J: TRBJ2-3
V: TRBV5-1

CDR3: CATSRALSNQPQHF
J: TRBJ1-5
V: TRBV15

CDR3: CASSLAGEGLRHF
J: TRBJ2-5
V: TRBV5-1

CDR3: CASSTSGTALSGNTIYF
J: TRBJ1-3
V: TRBV28

CDR3: CASRHRGEEQYF
J: TRBJ2-5
V: TRBV11-1

CDR3: CATKRTGVSYEQYF
J: TRBJ2-7
V: TRBV6-1

CDR3: CASRGQGPTDTQYF
J: TRBJ2-3
V: TRBV6-5

CDR3: CASSIDGQGGYGYTF
J: TRBJ1-2
V: TRBV19

CDR3: CASSAFHADTQYF
J: TRBJ2-3
V: TRBV4-3